This T cell receptor (beta chain) was retrieved from a study of blood T cell repertoires in COVID-19. The V and J ends lost 4 bases and 6 bases respectively, with 17 bases between them. The CDR3 contains 14 residues. The germline gives CDR1 SGHTS, CDR2 YDEGEE. In the source study's methods: How many nucleated cells were present was estimated from reference gene primer amplification. Data came from immunoSEQ multiplex PCR; TCRdb stores just in-frame clones and leaves some out. That table is the source of V, J and clone size, and D and trimming were worked out from the DNA. This sample carries some 150,000 clones, roughly 80% of them seen once, and the ten largest clones take about an eighth.

The sequence came from a woman aged 60-70 years with COVID-19, enrolled during active disease. The chain carries TRBV5-8 and TRBJ2-7; possible D gene TRBD1, 5 bases. The specimen was peripheral blood. The CDR3 loop reads CASSLAAGRGEQYV. The CDR3 coding sequence is TGTGCCAGCAGCCTTGCCGCAGGAAGGGGCGAGCAGTACGTC.